This TCR beta chain derives from a study of sequential checkpoint blockade in melanoma (dated by TCRdb to the late 2010s). Turning to the overall study: Patients were assigned by 1:1 randomization to either first-line nivolumab followed by ipilimumab (arm A) or ipilimumab followed by nivolumab (arm B). Maintenance nivolumab came after both trial sequences. DNA from 90 to 95 melanoma tumor samples collected before treatment underwent TCRbeta immunosequencing. Around 22 patients had matched tumor biopsies taken before treatment and at week 13, after single-agent nivolumab (arm A) or ipilimumab (arm B). In about 83% of the matched pre- and post-treatment tumor biopsy pairs, both biopsies came from the same lesion. Study-wide findings and limitations: The model for predicting response that combines TCR metrics with mutation burden needs to be validated in larger, independent patient cohorts. Within-arm analyses of tumor T-cell fraction were limited by small sample sizes and reduced statistical power. Patients with increases in tumor T-cell fraction and clonality by week 13 were approximately 30 times more likely to achieve clinical benefit. PD-L1 staining and CD8+ T-cell counts correlated with tumor T-cell fraction and clonality, whereas mutational load did not. In the nivolumab-first arm (arm A), pretreatment tumor TIL clonality was associated with response (P = .04).

This clone has more than one count but fewer than ten. Its recognized antigen is unknown. Per-base qualities were not stored, and no clone one base away is much larger. The immunoSEQ Assay was used to immunosequence TCRbeta CDR3 regions from genomic DNA. Before high-throughput sequencing, the genomic DNA was amplified using bias-controlled multiplex PCR. On the study's bioinformatics: To quantify the absolute abundance of each unique TCRbeta CDR3 region, the sequences were collapsed and filtered. Clonality was defined as 1 minus Pielou's evenness and was calculated using productive rearrangements only. Tumor T-cell fraction was calculated by normalizing TCRbeta template counts to usable DNA, which was estimated from several housekeeping genes. A previously published method was used to identify clones with significantly greater frequencies in on-treatment samples than in baseline samples. TCRdb took this table from immuneACCESS and kept in-frame rearrangements with V and J called. Such tables lack part of the clones; where checked against another copy, unresolved V genes explain under half of the gap, and the rest is unexplained. D and trimming come from the DNA, and the V and J calls and clone size come from that table. This sample has 1,500 to 2,500 clones in its table, and around 20% of those were observed once. Around 13% of the sample is in the top ten clones.

Taken with the paper, the label for treatment or condition translates to: randomized to nivolumab then ipilimumab (arm A) or the reverse (arm B). None of the trial patients had been given prior DNA-damaging chemotherapy. CheckMate 064, a randomized, open-label phase II trial of sequential checkpoint blockade, was the source of the samples, all of which came from patients with melanoma. Tumor TCR sequencing used genomic DNA from formalin-fixed paraffin-embedded (FFPE) tissue samples. The TCR originated in a human donor with melanoma. Sequencing used tumor tissue (inferred from file names), obtained from a patient given nivolumab and ipilimumab in sequence.

The CDR3 amino acid sequence is: CASKGVGGGPTGELFF. Read as DNA, the sequence is TGTGCCAGCAAAGGAGTGGGAGGGGGGCCCACCGGGGAGCTGTTTTTT. The chain employs TRBV12-5 and TRBJ2-2, with a weak D call of TRBD2 (7 bases match). Inclusive of the bounding cysteine and phenylalanine, the CDR3 is 16 residues long. Just CDR3 DNA is preserved here, 48 bases in frame from base 1. The germline V gene sets CDR1 to LGHNT and CDR2 to FRNRAP.